These 19 T cell receptor beta chains came from one sample sequenced in a study of T cells after somatic rescue of genetic block. The data were produced by immunoSEQ multiplex PCR, yet TCRdb's version contains in-frame clones alone and is incomplete. The sample lists some 90,000 clones; over 80% were seen once. The specimen was peripheral blood mononuclear cells (PBMCs). The receptor source for this set is a woman aged 18 to 35.

The chain recombines TRBV28 with TRBJ1-2; 10 bases fit TRBD1. The CDR3 contains 16 residues. V was clipped by 4 bases and J by 4 bases; unmatched bases: 9. Germline lookup yields CDR1 MDHEN and CDR2 SYDVKM. The CDR3 spells CASSSPGDRGTYGYTF. The CDR3 bases are TGTGCCAGCAGTTCTCCCGGGGACAGGGGCACCTATGGCTACACCTTC.

The chain joins TRBV7-8 to TRBJ1-2; 11 bases map to TRBD1. Germline CDR1 reads SGHVS; CDR2 reads FQNEAQ. The CDR3 totals 15 residues. J gave up 5 bases and V 5 bases, and 7 bases lay outside the gene matches. The CDR3 reads CASSPGQGAEYGYTF. The CDR3 DNA is TGTGCCAGCAGCCCCGGACAGGGGGCGGAATATGGCTACACCTTC.

The chain carries TRBV6-5 and TRBJ2-7; D perhaps matches TRBD2 (5 bases). This CDR3 contains 12 residues. Germline V gene sequence: CDR1 MNHEY, CDR2 SVGAGI. V gave up 2 bases and J gave up 6 bases, with 8 bases separating them. This CDR3 reads CASSYEGGEQYF. The CDR3 coding sequence is TGTGCCAGCAGTTACGAGGGCGGCGAGCAGTACTTC.

V is TRBV11-3 and J is TRBJ2-7; no clear D. In germline, CDR1 is SGHNT, CDR2 YENEEA. The CDR3 is 14 amino acids. Trimming removed 0 bases at V and 5 bases at J, with 11 bases between. The CDR3 loop is CASSLDRVPHEQYF. CDR3 nucleotides: TGTGCCAGCAGCTTAGATCGTGTCCCCCACGAGCAGTACTTC. The whole variable domain, filled in from reference TRBV11-3 and TRBJ2-7, reads EAGVVQSPRYKIIEKKQPVAFWCNPISGHNTLYWYLQNLGQGPELLIRYENEEAVDDSQLPKDRFSAERLKGVDSTLKIQPAELGDSAVYLCASSLDRVPHEQYFGPGTRLTVT.

The V call is TRBV29-1, the J call TRBJ1-2; D ambiguous. Germline V gene lookup returns CDR1 SQVTM and CDR2 ANQGSEA. V was pared by 5 bases and J by 4 bases, with 14 bases between. CDR3 length: 13 amino acids. In DNA, the CDR3 is TGCAGCGTTCCCCGCGCCTCCTTCTATGGCTACACCTTC. Encoded protein: CSVPRASFYGYTF. The full variable domain, rest sourced from reference TRBV29-1 and TRBJ1-2, is SAVISQKPSRDICQRGTSLTIQCQVDSQVTMMFWYRQQPGQSLTLIATANQGSEATYESGFVIDKFPISRPNLTFSTLTVSNMSPEDSSIYLCSVPRASFYGYTFGSGTRLTVV.

This sequence joins TRBV15 and TRBJ1-2, with TRBD1 matching over 9 bases. The CDR3 is 12 amino acids. The junction had 6 bases not matched to a gene; V was cut back by 10 bases and J by 6 bases. Germline lookup yields CDR1 LNHNV and CDR2 YYDKDF (reference sequence). The CDR3 loop is CAMDRGWDGYTF. The DNA for the CDR3 is TGTGCCATGGACAGGGGTTGGGATGGCTACACCTTC.

V usage is TRBV4-1 and J usage is TRBJ2-7; 8 positions match TRBD1. This CDR3 has 14 residues. CDR1 and CDR2 (germline): MGHRA, YSYEKL. V shed 1 base and J 7 bases; nucleotides not matched to a gene: 6. For the CDR3, the DNA is TGCGCCAGCAGCCAAGGGGACAGGTTGGAAGAGCAGTACTTC. Protein: CASSQGDRLEEQYF.

The J gene is TRBJ1-2, the V gene TRBV4-1, with D possibly matching TRBD1 (6 bases). This CDR3 contains 16 residues. Per germline, CDR1 MGHRA and CDR2 YSYEKL. Deletions cut 0 bases from V and 5 bases from J, with 16 bases between. The CDR3 is CASSQESGAGGYGYTF. CDR3 bases: TGCGCCAGCAGCCAAGAGTCAGGGGCGGGAGGGTATGGCTACACCTTC.

The chain recombines TRBV19 with TRBJ1-5; D is unclear. The CDR3 runs 14 residues. CDR1 is LNHDA and CDR2 is SQIVND in the germline V gene (reference sequence). V lost 3 bases to trimming and J lost 2 bases, with 8 bases between them. The CDR3 region has the DNA TGTGCCAGTAGTATGGTTAGGGGCAATCAGCCCCAGCATTTT. This codes for CASSMVRGNQPQHF.

The gene calls are TRBV2 and TRBJ2-3; tentative D call: TRBD1 (5 bases). This CDR3 region has 15 residues. Per germline, CDR1 SNHLY and CDR2 FYNNEI. V was trimmed by 4 bases and J by 3 bases, leaving 14 bases between them. As DNA, the CDR3 is TGTGCCAGCAGTGTCCAGGGAAGAACTACAGATACGCAGTATTTT. It encodes CASSVQGRTTDTQYF.

J is TRBJ2-1 and V is TRBV5-4, with 11 bases lining up with TRBD2. Germline CDR1 SGHNT, CDR2 YYREEE (reference sequence). J was trimmed by 6 bases and V by 1 base; bases with no gene match: 6. There are 16 residues in the CDR3. The CDR3 here is CASSLMGGLAANEQFF. CDR3 nucleotide sequence: TGTGCCAGCAGCTTGATGGGGGGACTAGCGGCCAATGAGCAGTTCTTC. Full variable domain (missing parts from reference TRBV5-4 and TRBJ2-1): ETGVTQSPTHLIKTRGQQVTLRCSSQSGHNTVSWYQQALGQGPQFIFQYYREEENGRGNFPPRFSGLQFPNYSSELNVNALELDDSALYLCASSLMGGLAANEQFFGPGTRLTVL.

This sequence joins TRBV19 and TRBJ2-7, with TRBD1 as a possible D gene (6 bases). Germline V lookup: CDR1 LNHDA, CDR2 SQIVND (reference sequence). With 5 bases removed from V and 4 bases from J, the gap between germline ends came to 12 bases. The CDR3 is 13 residues long. In DNA form, the CDR3 reads TGTGCCAGTAGTCCAGGGGTGACTTACGAGCAGTACTTC. It translates to CASSPGVTYEQYF. Using reference TRBV19 and TRBJ2-7 for the parts outside the CDR3, the full variable domain is DGGITQSPKYLFRKEGQNVTLSCEQNLNHDAMYWYRQDPGQGLRLIYYSQIVNDFQKGDIAEGYSVSREKKESFPLTVTSAQKNPTAFYLCASSPGVTYEQYFGPGTRLTVT.

This sequence joins TRBV5-1 and TRBJ2-6; tentatively, D is TRBD2 (5 bases). Germline CDR1 and CDR2: SGHRS and YFSETQ. The CDR3 covers 15 residues. The ends were cut back, 0 bases at V and 4 bases at J, with 8 bases in the middle. The CDR3 nucleotides read TGCGCCAGCAGCTTGGGCGGGTACGGGGCCAACGTCCTGACTTTC. This sequence encodes CASSLGGYGANVLTF.

The chain combines TRBV4-1 with TRBJ1-1; 9 bases map to TRBD1. The J segment lost 12 bases and the V segment lost 0 bases, leaving 2 bases of the junction unmatched. This CDR3 has 12 amino acids. The germline gives CDR1 MGHRA, CDR2 YSYEKL. DNA of the CDR3: TGCGCCAGCAGCCAAGAGGGGACAGGGACTTTCTTT. It is translated as CASSQEGTGTFF.

The chain's CDR3 is CASSPGQPRGYEQYF. CDR3 bases: TGTGCCAGCAGCCCCGGACAGCCGCGGGGCTACGAGCAGTACTTC. The chain carries TRBV27 and TRBJ2-7; possibly TRBD1 or TRBD2 for D (6 bases each). Germline CDR1 is MNHEY and CDR2 is SMNVEV (reference sequence). The CDR3 has 15 amino acids. Trimming left V 6 bases short and J 3 bases short, with 18 bases between.

The V gene is TRBV11-2, the J gene TRBJ1-1; D not certain. The CDR3 has 14 residues. V was cut by 3 bases and J by 1 base, with 9 bases left in between. Germline V gene data show CDR1 as SGHAT and CDR2 as FQNNGV. The CDR3 DNA is TGTGCCAGCAGCTTGGAGGCGACGAACACTGAAGCTTTCTTT. Translated: CASSLEATNTEAFF.

The CDR3 sequence: CASSLAPETGVGYGYTF. The DNA for the CDR3 is TGCGCCAGCAGCTTGGCCCCGGAGACAGGGGTGGGCTATGGCTACACCTTC. The gene calls are TRBV5-1 and TRBJ1-2; the match to TRBD1 covers 8 bases. Germline V gene lookup returns CDR1 SGHRS and CDR2 YFSETQ. The CDR3 totals 17 residues. V trimming: 0 bases; J trimming: 4 bases; junction bases outside the gene matches: 11. The full variable domain, in which reference TRBV5-1 and TRBJ1-2 provide the parts outside the CDR3, is KAGVTQTPRYLIKTRGQQVTLSCSPISGHRSVSWYQQTPGQGLQFLFEYFSETQRNKGNFPGRFSGRQFSNSRSEMNVSTLELGDSALYLCASSLAPETGVGYGYTFGSGTRLTVV.

CDR3 amino acids: CASSIVPPNQPQHF. As DNA, the CDR3 is TGTGCCAGTAGTATAGTGCCCCCCAATCAGCCCCAGCATTTT. The V and J genes are TRBV19 and TRBJ1-5; D remains ambiguous. Germline V CDR1 and CDR2: LNHDA, SQIVND (reference sequence). This CDR3 contains 14 residues. Trimming left V 1 base short and J 3 bases short, with 7 bases between.

This chain links TRBV5-1 with TRBJ2-7, with 15 positions matching TRBD2. The V and J ends lost 4 bases and 7 bases, in that order; junction bases with no gene match: 15. Germline V gene lookup returns CDR1 SGHRS and CDR2 YFSETQ. The CDR3 is 18 amino acids. The CDR3 DNA is TGCGCCAGCAGCCCCGGGACTAGCGGGAGGCTTGGTTTCGAGGAGCAGTACTTC. Amino acid sequence: CASSPGTSGRLGFEEQYF.